Listed below are T cell receptor beta chains from one sample, sequenced in a study of blood T cell repertoires in COVID-19. The repertoire was sequenced with immunoSEQ multiplex PCR; TCRdb's copy has only in-frame clones and lacks some. The sample lists approximately 430,000 clones; 86% were seen once. The sample taken for sequencing was peripheral blood. The source is a woman aged 30 to 39 with active or convalescent COVID-19. Each CDR3 is given without its conserved first and last residue. Fields, in order: V gene, J gene, CDR3 protein.

>TRBV28|TRBJ2-7
ASSTPTGVTYEQY
>TRBV5-1|TRBJ2-5
ASSTGTSQETQY
>TRBV5-6|TRBJ1-2
ASSLPRRSNYGYT
>TRBV7-9|TRBJ2-1
ASSRNSGDSYNEQF
>TRBV2|TRBJ2-2
ASSGGAGGRTGELF
>TRBV27|TRBJ1-2
ASSWAANYGYT
>TRBV30|TRBJ1-2
AWARDTNGYT
>TRBV6-5|TRBJ2-7
ASKGQSIGVGEQY
>TRBV15|TRBJ2-2
ATSRESGELF
>TRBV5-1|TRBJ2-7
ASSPGTSGRSSYEQY
>TRBV19|TRBJ1-2
ASMQGRYGYT
>TRBV19|TRBJ1-2
ASSPVGQGYGYT
>TRBV6-5|TRBJ1-2
ASSYSTGGKSGYT